A selection of T cell receptor beta chains follows, all from one sample in a study of human T cells and chemical hapten exposure. TCRdb reprocessed the RACE reads with MiXCR, giving one entry per CDR3 protein. The repertoire holds about 37,000 distinct CDR3 sequences, with 5.5% as singletons. The sequencing sample was made of whole blood. The receptor source for this set is a human donor in good health. Some clones in this sample may be carry-over from other donors' samples. CDR3s leave out the opening cysteine and the closing phenylalanine or tryptophan.

CDR3 protein: ASSQDRWGSYQETQY
J gene: TRBJ2-5
V gene: TRBV14

CDR3 protein: ASSLVRLNTGELF
J gene: TRBJ2-2
V gene: TRBV12-3/TRBV12-4

CDR3 protein: AWRATGGGGGYT
J gene: TRBJ1-2
V gene: TRBV30

CDR3 protein: ASSVEGSSSYEQY
J gene: TRBJ2-7
V gene: TRBV9

CDR3 protein: SARVPSPLYEQY
J gene: TRBJ2-7
V gene: TRBV20-1

CDR3 protein: ASSPGSINQPQH
J gene: TRBJ1-5
V gene: TRBV5-1

CDR3 protein: ASLQGSTANEKLF
J gene: TRBJ1-4
V gene: TRBV12-3/TRBV12-4

CDR3 protein: ASSQDNEQF
J gene: TRBJ2-1
V gene: TRBV16

CDR3 protein: ASSGNTVAF
J gene: TRBJ1-1
V gene: TRBV12-3/TRBV12-4

CDR3 protein: ASRGGIGQETQY
J gene: TRBJ2-5
V gene: TRBV5-1

CDR3 protein: ASSLLAYGYT
J gene: TRBJ1-2
V gene: TRBV28

CDR3 protein: ASSQIYGHSNQPQH
J gene: TRBJ1-5
V gene: TRBV4-3

CDR3 protein: ASSPTGQNNEKLF
J gene: TRBJ1-4
V gene: TRBV4-1

CDR3 protein: ASGRTPQETQY
J gene: TRBJ2-5
V gene: TRBV12-3/TRBV12-4

CDR3 protein: ASSYGTGGQPQH
J gene: TRBJ1-5
V gene: TRBV6-6

CDR3 protein: ASTPQDRGQTGELF
J gene: TRBJ2-2
V gene: TRBV28

CDR3 protein: ASSTPSGTYEQY
J gene: TRBJ2-7
V gene: TRBV4-1

CDR3 protein: SAPTGTGADTQY
J gene: TRBJ2-3
V gene: TRBV20-1

CDR3 protein: SVEDFYEQY
J gene: TRBJ2-7
V gene: TRBV29-1

CDR3 protein: ASSSNAGGANVLT
J gene: TRBJ2-6
V gene: TRBV5-1

CDR3 protein: ASSQLGYGYT
J gene: TRBJ1-2
V gene: TRBV14

CDR3 protein: ASSQERWSGGALF
J gene: TRBJ2-1
V gene: TRBV4-1

CDR3 protein: ASSFIHRVDTEAF
J gene: TRBJ1-1
V gene: TRBV5-6

CDR3 protein: SASRDHEQY
J gene: TRBJ2-7
V gene: TRBV20-1

CDR3 protein: ASSFPGGEQY
J gene: TRBJ2-7
V gene: TRBV28

CDR3 protein: ASNTNTEAF
J gene: TRBJ1-1
V gene: TRBV12-3/TRBV12-4

CDR3 protein: ASSWGVGADTQY
J gene: TRBJ2-3
V gene: TRBV6-2/TRBV6-3

CDR3 protein: ASSSLDTGANVLT
J gene: TRBJ2-6
V gene: TRBV12-3/TRBV12-4

CDR3 protein: ATSRDTPQGTWDTGELF
J gene: TRBJ2-2
V gene: TRBV15

CDR3 protein: SARGPNTEAF
J gene: TRBJ1-1
V gene: TRBV20-1

CDR3 protein: ASSFGGASGEQF
J gene: TRBJ2-1
V gene: TRBV12-3/TRBV12-4

CDR3 protein: ASSQGASTDTQY
J gene: TRBJ2-3
V gene: TRBV12-3/TRBV12-4

CDR3 protein: ASSLGGGLYT
J gene: TRBJ1-2
V gene: TRBV27

CDR3 protein: ASSLLGAGGGRNEQF
J gene: TRBJ2-1
V gene: TRBV28

CDR3 protein: SARPWTGAKSWELF
J gene: TRBJ2-2
V gene: TRBV20-1

CDR3 protein: ASSFMTGWKYGYT
J gene: TRBJ1-2
V gene: TRBV7-2

CDR3 protein: ASSLVGGPETQY
J gene: TRBJ2-5
V gene: TRBV7-2

CDR3 protein: ASSPGQTNTEAF
J gene: TRBJ1-1
V gene: TRBV7-2

CDR3 protein: SALWGATSSGNTIY
J gene: TRBJ1-3
V gene: TRBV20-1

CDR3 protein: SVLQGLVETQY
J gene: TRBJ2-5
V gene: TRBV29-1

CDR3 protein: ASSFMASDTQY
J gene: TRBJ2-3
V gene: TRBV5-1

CDR3 protein: AWSPLGGHRSGNTIY
J gene: TRBJ1-3
V gene: TRBV30

CDR3 protein: ASSQDGRGGSNQPQH
J gene: TRBJ1-5
V gene: TRBV4-3

CDR3 protein: ASSRSRSGANVLT
J gene: TRBJ2-6
V gene: TRBV18

CDR3 protein: ASSLDGLANTGELF
J gene: TRBJ2-2
V gene: TRBV5-1

CDR3 protein: ASSLSPDSSYEQY
J gene: TRBJ2-7
V gene: TRBV11-2

CDR3 protein: ASSLAVLYNEQF
J gene: TRBJ2-1
V gene: TRBV12-3/TRBV12-4

CDR3 protein: SVKQTGGTEAF
J gene: TRBJ1-1
V gene: TRBV29-1

CDR3 protein: SAGAGGIVNEQF
J gene: TRBJ2-1
V gene: TRBV20-1

CDR3 protein: ASRTLSSYNEQF
J gene: TRBJ2-1
V gene: TRBV27